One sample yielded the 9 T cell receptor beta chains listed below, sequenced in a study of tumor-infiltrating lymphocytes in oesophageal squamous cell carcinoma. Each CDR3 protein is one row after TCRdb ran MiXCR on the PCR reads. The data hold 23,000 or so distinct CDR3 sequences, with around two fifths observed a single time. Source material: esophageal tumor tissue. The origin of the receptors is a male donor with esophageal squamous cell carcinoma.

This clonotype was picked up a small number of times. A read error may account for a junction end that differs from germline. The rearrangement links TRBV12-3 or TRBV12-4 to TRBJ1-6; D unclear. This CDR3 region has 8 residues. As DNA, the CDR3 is TGTGCCAGCAGATCGTCCCTTTTT. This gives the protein CASRSSLF.

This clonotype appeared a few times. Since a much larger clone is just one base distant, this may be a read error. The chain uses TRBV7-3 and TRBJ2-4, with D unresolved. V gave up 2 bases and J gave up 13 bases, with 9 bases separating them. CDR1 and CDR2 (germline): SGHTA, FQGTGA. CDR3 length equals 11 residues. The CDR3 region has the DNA TGTGCCAGCAGCTTAGGCAATGAGCAGTACTTC. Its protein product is CASSLGNEQYF.

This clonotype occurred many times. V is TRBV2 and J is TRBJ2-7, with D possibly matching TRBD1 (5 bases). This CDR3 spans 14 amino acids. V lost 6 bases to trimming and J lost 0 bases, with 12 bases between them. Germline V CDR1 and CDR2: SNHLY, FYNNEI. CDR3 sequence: CASSSDRVSYEQYF. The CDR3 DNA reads TGTGCCAGCAGCTCCGACAGAGTCTCCTACGAGCAGTACTTC.

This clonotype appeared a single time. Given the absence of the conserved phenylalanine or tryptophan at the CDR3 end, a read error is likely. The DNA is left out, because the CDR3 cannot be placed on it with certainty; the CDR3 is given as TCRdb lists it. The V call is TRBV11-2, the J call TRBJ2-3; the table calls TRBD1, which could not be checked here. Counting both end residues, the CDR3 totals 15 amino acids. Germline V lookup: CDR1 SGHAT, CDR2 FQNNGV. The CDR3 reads CASTPGGGAQIRSIL.

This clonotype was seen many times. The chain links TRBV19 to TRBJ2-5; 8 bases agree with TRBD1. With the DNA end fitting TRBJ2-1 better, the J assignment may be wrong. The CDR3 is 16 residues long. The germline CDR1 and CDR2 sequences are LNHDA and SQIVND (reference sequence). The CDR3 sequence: CASSPPDRALFYEQFF. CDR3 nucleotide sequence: TGTGCCAGTAGCCCCCCGGACAGGGCTTTATTCTATGAGCAGTTCTTC.

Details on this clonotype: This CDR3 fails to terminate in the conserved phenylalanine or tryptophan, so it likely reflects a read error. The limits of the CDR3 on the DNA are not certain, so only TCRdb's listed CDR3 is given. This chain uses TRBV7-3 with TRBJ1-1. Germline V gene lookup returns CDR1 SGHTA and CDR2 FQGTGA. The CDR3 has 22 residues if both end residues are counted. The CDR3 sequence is CASSLGKLGGGHLSTDTQYFGQ.

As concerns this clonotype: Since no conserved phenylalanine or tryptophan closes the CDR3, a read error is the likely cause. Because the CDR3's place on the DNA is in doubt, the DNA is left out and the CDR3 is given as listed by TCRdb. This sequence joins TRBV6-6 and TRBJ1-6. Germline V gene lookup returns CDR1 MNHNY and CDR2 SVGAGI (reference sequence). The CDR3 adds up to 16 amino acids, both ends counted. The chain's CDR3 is CASSPLVSYNEQFFGP.

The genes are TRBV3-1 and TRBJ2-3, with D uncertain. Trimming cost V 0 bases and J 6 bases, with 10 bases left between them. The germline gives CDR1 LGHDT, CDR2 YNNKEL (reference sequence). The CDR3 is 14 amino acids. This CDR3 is CASSQDGPRDTQYF. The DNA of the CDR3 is TGTGCCAGCAGCCAAGACGGCCCGCGCGATACGCAGTATTTT.

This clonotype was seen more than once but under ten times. CDR3 loop: CASSPKATFYEQFF. CDR3 in DNA: TGTGCCAGCTCACCAAAGGCAACTTTTTATGAGCAGTTCTTC. This chain uses TRBV18 with TRBJ2-1; D gene ambiguous. This CDR3 comprises 14 residues. Trimming cost V 2 bases and J 8 bases, with 13 bases left between them. The germline V gene encodes CDR1 KGHSH and CDR2 LQKENI.